This T cell receptor beta chain was sequenced in a study of OX40 agonist ivuxolimab in advanced cancers. For the study at large: Eligibility admitted prior anti-PD-1, anti-PD-L1 or anti-CTLA-4 therapy; roughly 37% had some.

Profiled with immunoSEQ multiplex PCR; TCRdb holds only in-frame clones, not every one. The sample lists about 75,000 clones; 85% to 90% were seen once. The CDR3 contains 15 residues. Trimming left V 0 bases short and J 4 bases short, with 10 bases between. Germline V CDR1 and CDR2: SGHRS, YFSETQ. Any history of autoimmune disease or systemic immunosuppression disqualified patients. The sequencing here drew on CD4+ or CD8+ T cells sorted from blood, taken in a trial of the OX40 agonist ivuxolimab. This rearrangement joins TRBV5-1 to TRBJ1-4; the D gene is possibly TRBD1 (6 bases). The sequence derives from an adult with an advanced solid tumor such as melanoma, head and neck, liver or kidney cancer. The CDR3 here is CASSLEGRGNEKLFF. The CDR3 coding sequence is TGCGCCAGCAGCTTGGAGGGCAGGGGTAATGAAAAACTGTTTTTT.